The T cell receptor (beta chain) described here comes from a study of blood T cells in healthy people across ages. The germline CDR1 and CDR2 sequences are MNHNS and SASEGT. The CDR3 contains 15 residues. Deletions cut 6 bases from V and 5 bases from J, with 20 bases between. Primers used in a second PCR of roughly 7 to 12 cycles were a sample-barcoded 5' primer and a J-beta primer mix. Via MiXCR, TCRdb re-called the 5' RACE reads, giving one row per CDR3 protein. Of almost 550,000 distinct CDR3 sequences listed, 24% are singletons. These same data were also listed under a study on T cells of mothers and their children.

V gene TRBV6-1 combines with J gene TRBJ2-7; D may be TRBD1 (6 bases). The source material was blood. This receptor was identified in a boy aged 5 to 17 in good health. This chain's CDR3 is CASRDRDIPFDEQYF. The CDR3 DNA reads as TGTGCCAGCAGAGACCGGGACATACCCTTCGACGAGCAGTACTTC.